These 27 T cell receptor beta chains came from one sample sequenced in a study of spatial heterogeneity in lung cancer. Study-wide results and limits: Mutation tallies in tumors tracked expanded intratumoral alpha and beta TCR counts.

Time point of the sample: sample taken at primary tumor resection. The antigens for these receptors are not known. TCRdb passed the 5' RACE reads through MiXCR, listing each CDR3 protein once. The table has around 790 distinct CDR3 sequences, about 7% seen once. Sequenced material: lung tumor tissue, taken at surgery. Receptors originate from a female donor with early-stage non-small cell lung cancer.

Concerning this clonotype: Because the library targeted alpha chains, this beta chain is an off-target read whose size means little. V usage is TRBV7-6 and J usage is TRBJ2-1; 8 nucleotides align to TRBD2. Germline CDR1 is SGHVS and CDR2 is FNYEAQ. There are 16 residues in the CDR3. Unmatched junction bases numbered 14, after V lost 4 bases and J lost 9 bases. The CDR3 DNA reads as TGTGCCAGCAGCTCATCCACGGGAGGGCCGGGGGGTGAGCAGTTCTTC. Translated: CASSSSTGGPGGEQFF.

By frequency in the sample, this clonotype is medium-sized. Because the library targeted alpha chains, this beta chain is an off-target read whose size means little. CDR3 bases: TGTGCCAGCAGCTTAGCCGGACTGGAAGAGACCCAGTACTTC. It codes for CASSLAGLEETQYF. The chain recombines TRBV7-9 with TRBJ2-5; TRBD2 is a possible D gene (5 bases). The CDR3 length is 14 residues. The V gene lost 0 bases and the J gene lost 3 bases, with 8 bases spanning the gap. The germline CDR1 and CDR2 sequences are SEHNR and FQNEAQ (reference sequence). Full variable domain (remainder filled in from reference TRBV7-9 and TRBJ2-5): DTGVSQNPRHKITKRGQNVTFRCDPISEHNRLYWYRQTLGQGPEFLTYFQNEAQLEKSRLLSDRFSAERPKGSFSTLEIQRTEQGDSAMYLCASSLAGLEETQYFGPGTRLLVL.

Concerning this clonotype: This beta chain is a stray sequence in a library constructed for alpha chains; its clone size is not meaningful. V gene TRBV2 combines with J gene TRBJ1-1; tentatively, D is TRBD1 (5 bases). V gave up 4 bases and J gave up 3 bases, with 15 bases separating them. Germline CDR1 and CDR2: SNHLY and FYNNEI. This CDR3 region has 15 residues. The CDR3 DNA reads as TGTGCCAGCAGTGCCCCTCGGGGGGTCCACACTGAAGCTTTCTTT. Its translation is CASSAPRGVHTEAFF.

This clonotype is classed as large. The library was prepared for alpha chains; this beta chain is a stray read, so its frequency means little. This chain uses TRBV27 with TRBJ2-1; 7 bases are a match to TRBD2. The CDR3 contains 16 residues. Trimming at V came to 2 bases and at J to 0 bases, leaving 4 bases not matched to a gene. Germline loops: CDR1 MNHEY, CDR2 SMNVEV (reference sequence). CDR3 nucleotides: TGTGCCAGCAGTTTACTAGCGGCTGGCTCCTACAATGAGCAGTTCTTC. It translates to CASSLLAAGSYNEQFF.

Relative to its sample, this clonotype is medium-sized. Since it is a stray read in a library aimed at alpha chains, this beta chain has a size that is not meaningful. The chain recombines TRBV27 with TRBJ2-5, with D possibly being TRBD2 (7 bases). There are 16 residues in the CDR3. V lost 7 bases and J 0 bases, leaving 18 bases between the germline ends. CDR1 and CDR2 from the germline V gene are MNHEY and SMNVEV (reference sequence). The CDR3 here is CASNNRGGGHQETQYF. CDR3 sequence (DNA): TGTGCCAGCAACAACCGGGGCGGGGGCCACCAAGAGACCCAGTACTTC.

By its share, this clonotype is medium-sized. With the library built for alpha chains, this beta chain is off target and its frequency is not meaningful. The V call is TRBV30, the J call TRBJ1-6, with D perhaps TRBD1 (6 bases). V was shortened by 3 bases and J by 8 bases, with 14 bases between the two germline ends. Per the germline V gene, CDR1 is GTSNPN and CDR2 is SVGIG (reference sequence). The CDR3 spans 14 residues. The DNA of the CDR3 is TGTGCCTGGAGCCCATGGGGGCCGGATTCACCCCTCCACTTT. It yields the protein CAWSPWGPDSPLHF. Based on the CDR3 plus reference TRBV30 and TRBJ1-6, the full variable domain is SQTIHQWPATLVQPVGSPLSLECTVEGTSNPNLYWYRQAAGRGLQLLFYSVGIGQISSEVPQNLSASRPQDRQFILSSKKLLLSDSGFYLCAWSPWGPDSPLHFGNGTRLTVT.

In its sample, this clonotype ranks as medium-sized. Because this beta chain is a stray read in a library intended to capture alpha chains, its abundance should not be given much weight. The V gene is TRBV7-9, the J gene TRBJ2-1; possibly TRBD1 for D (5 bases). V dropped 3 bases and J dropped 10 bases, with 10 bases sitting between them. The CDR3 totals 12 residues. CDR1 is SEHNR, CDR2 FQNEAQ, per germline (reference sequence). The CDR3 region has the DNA TGTGCCAGCAGCTTCAGGGCTGGGGAGCAGTTCTTC. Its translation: CASSFRAGEQFF.

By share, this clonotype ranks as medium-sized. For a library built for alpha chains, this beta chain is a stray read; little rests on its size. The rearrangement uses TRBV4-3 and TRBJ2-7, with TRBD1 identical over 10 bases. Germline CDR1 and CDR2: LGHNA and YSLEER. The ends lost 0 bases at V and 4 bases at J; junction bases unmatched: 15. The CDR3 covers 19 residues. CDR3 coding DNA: TGCGCCAGCAGCCAAGAAACATGGGGCGGAGGGACAGGGGAGTACGAGCAGTACTTC. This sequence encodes CASSQETWGGGTGEYEQYF.

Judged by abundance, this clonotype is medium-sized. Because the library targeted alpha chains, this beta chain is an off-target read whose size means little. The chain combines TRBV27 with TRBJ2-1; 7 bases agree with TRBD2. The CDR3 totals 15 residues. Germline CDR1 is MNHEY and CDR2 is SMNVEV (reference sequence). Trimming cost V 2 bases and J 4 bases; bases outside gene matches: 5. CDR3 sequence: CASSLIAGAYNEQFF. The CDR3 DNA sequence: TGTGCCAGCAGTTTAATAGCGGGTGCGTACAATGAGCAGTTCTTC.

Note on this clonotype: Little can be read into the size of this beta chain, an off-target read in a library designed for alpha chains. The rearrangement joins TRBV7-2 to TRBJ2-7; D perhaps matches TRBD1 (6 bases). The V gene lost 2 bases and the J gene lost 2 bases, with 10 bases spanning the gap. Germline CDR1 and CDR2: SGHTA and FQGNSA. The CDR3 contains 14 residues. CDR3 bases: TGTGCCAGCAGCTTAACAGGGAGAACCTACGAGCAGTACTTC. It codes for CASSLTGRTYEQYF.

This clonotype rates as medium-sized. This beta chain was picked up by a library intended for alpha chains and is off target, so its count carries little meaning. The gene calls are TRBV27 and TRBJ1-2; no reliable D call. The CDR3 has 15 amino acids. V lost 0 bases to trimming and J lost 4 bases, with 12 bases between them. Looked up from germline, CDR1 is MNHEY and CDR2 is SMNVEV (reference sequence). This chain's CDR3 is CASSLSDPSVYGYTF. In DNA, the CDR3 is TGTGCCAGCAGTTTATCGGACCCATCGGTCTATGGCTACACCTTC.

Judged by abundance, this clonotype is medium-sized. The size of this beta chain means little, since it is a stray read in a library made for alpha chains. The CDR3 protein is CASSWRGVSEETQYF. As DNA, the CDR3 is TGCGCCAGCAGCTGGCGGGGGGTCTCGGAAGAGACCCAGTACTTC. V and J are TRBV5-1 and TRBJ2-5, with 8 positions matching TRBD2. J lost 3 bases, V lost 3 bases, and 7 bases had no gene match. CDR3 length equals 15 residues. Germline V gene data show CDR1 as SGHRS and CDR2 as YFSETQ.

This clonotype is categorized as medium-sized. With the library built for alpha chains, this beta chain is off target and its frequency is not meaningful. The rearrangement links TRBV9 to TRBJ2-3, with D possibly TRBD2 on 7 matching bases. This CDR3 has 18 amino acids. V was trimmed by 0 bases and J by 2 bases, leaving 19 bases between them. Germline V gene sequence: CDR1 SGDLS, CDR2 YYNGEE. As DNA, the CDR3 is TGTGCCAGCAGCGTAGGCCCCGGGGGGCCGGACGCCACAGATACGCAGTATTTT. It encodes CASSVGPGGPDATDTQYF.

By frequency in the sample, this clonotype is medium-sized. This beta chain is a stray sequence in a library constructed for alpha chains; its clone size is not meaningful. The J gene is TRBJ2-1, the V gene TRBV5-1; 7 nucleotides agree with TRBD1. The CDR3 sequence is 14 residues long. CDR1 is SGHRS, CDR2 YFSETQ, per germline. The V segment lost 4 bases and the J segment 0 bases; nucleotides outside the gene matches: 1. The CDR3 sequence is CASSRDSSYNEQFF. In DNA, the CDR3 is TGCGCCAGCAGCCGGGACAGCTCCTACAATGAGCAGTTCTTC.

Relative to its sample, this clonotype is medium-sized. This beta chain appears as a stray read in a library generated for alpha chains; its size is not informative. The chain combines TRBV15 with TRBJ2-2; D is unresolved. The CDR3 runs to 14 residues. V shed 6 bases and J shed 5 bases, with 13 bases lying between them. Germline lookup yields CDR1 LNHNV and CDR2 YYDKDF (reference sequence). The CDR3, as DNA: TGTGCCACCAGTCCTAGGCTGGGAACCGGGGAGCTGTTTTTT. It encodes CATSPRLGTGELFF.

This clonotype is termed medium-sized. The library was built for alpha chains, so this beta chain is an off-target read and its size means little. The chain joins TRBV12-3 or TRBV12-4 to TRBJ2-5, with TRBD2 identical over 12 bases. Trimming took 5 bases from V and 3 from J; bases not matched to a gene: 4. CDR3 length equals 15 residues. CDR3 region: CASSPWTSGEETQYF. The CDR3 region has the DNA TGTGCCAGCAGTCCTTGGACTAGCGGGGAAGAGACCCAGTACTTC.

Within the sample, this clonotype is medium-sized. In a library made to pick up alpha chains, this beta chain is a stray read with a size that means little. The CDR3 loop is CSAARTLQETQYF. DNA for the CDR3: TGCAGTGCTGCGCGGACTCTTCAAGAGACCCAGTACTTC. This rearrangement joins TRBV20-1 to TRBJ2-5, with D possibly TRBD2 on 5 matching bases. The CDR3 sequence is 13 residues long. The V end lost 5 bases, the J end lost 2 bases, and 12 bases lay between the germline ends. CDR1 and CDR2 from the germline V gene are DFQATT and SNEGSKA (reference sequence).

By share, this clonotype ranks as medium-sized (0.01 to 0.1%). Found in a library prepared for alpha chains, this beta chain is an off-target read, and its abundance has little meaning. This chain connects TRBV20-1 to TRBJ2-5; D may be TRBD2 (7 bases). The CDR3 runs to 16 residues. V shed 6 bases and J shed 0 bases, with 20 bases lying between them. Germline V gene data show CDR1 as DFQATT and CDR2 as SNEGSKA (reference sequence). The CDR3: CSALNLGGGDQETQYF. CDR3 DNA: TGCAGTGCCCTGAATCTGGGCGGGGGCGACCAAGAGACCCAGTACTTC.

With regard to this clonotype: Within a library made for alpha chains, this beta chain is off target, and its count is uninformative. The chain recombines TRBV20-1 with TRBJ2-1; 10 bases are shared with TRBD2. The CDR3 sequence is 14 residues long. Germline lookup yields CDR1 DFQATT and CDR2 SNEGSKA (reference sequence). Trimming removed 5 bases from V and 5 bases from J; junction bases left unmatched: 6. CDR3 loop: CSAPLAGVNNEQFF. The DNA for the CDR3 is TGCAGTGCTCCCCTAGCGGGAGTTAACAATGAGCAGTTCTTC.

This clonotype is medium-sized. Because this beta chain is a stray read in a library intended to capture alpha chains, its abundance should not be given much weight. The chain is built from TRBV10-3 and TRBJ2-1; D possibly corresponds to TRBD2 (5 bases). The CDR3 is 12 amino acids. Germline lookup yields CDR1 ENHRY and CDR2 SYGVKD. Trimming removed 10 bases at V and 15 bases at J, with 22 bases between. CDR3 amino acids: CATRGSGGLMFF. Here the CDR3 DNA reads TGTGCCACGAGAGGGAGCGGTGGTTTAATGTTCTTC.

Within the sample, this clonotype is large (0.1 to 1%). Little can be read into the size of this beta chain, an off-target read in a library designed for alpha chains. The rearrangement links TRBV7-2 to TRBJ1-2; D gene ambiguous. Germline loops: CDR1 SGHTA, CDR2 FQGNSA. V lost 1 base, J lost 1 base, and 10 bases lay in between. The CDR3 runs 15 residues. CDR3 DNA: TGTGCCAGCAGCTTAGGGTTCACAGATAACTATGGCTACACCTTC. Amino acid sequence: CASSLGFTDNYGYTF.

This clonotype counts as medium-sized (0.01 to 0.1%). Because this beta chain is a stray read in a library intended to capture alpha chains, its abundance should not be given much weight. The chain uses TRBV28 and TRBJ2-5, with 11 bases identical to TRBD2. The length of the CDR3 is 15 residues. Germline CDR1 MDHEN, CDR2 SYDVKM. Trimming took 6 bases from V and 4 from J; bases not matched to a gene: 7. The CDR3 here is CASSPPGLAGETQYF. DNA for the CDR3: TGTGCCAGCAGCCCGCCCGGACTAGCGGGAGAGACCCAGTACTTC.

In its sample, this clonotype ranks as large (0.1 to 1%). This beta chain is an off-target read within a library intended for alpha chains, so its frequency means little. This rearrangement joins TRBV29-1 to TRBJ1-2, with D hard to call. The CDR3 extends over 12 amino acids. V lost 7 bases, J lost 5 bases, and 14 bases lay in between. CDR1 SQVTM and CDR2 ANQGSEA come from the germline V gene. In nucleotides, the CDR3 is TGCAGCGCCGAAGATTTGGAGTATGGCTACACCTTC. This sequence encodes CSAEDLEYGYTF.

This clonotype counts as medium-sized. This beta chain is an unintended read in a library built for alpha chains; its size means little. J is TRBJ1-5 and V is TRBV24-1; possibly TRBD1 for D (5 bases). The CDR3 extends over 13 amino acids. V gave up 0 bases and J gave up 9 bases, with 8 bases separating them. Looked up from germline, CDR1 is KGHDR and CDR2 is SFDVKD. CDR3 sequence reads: CATSDLHGGPQHF. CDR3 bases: TGTGCCACCAGTGATTTGCATGGGGGGCCCCAGCATTTT.

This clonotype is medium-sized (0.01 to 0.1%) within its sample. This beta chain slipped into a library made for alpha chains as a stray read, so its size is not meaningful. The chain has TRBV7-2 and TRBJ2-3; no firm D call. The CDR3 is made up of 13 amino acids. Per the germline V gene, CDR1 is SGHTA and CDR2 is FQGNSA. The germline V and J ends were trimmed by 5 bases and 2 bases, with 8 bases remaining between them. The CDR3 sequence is CASSQRNTDTQYF. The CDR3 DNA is TGTGCCAGCAGCCAGAGAAACACAGATACGCAGTATTTT.

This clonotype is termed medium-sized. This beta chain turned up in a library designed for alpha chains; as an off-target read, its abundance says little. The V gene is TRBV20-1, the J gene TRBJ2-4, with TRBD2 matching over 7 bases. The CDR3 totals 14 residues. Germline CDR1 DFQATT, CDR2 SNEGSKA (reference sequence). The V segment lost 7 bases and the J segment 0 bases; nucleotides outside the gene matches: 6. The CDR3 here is CSVGGSLAKNIQYF. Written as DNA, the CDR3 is TGCAGTGTCGGGGGGTCCCTAGCCAAAAACATTCAGTACTTC.

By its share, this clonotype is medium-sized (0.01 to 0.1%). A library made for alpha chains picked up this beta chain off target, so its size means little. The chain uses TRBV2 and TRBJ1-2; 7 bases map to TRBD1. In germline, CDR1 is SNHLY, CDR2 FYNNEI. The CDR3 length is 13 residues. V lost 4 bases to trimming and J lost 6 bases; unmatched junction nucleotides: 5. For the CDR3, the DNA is TGTGCCAGCAGTGCACAGGGGACCGATGGCTACACCTTC. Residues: CASSAQGTDGYTF.